These 30 T cell receptor beta chains share one sample of origin, sequenced in a study of blood T cell repertoires in COVID-19. Libraries were prepared by immunoSEQ multiplex PCR; TCRdb keeps only in-frame clonotypes and omits some of them. The sample includes tens of thousands of clones, nearly 90% seen only once; the top ten take less than 2%. The specimen sequenced was peripheral blood. The receptors shown here come from a man aged 55 to 69 with acute or convalescent COVID-19.

This chain uses TRBV7-9 with TRBJ2-7; D not resolved. CDR3 size: 13 residues. Germline V gene sequence: CDR1 SEHNR, CDR2 FQNEAQ (reference sequence). V dropped 2 bases and J dropped 2 bases, with 7 bases sitting between them. Written as DNA, the CDR3 is TGTGCCAGCAGCTTAATAGTAACCTACGAGCAGTACTTC. This translates into CASSLIVTYEQYF. The variable domain in full, completed from reference TRBV7-9 and TRBJ2-7, reads DTGVSQNPRHKITKRGQNVTFRCDPISEHNRLYWYRQTLGQGPEFLTYFQNEAQLEKSRLLSDRFSAERPKGSFSTLEIQRTEQGDSAMYLCASSLIVTYEQYFGPGTRLTVT.

V is TRBV18 and J is TRBJ2-7, with TRBD2 matching over 9 bases. The CDR3 has 15 residues. The J segment lost 2 bases and the V segment lost 6 bases, leaving 8 bases of the junction unmatched. CDR1 is KGHSH, CDR2 LQKENI, per germline. The CDR3 bases are TGTGCCAGCTCCACGAACGCGGGGGGGCCCTACGAGCAGTACTTC. Protein sequence: CASSTNAGGPYEQYF. Drawing the rest from reference TRBV18 and TRBJ2-7, the complete variable domain is NAGVMQNPRHLVRRRGQEARLRCSPMKGHSHVYWYRQLPEEGLKFMVYLQKENIIDESGMPKERFSAEFPKEGPSILRIQQVVRGDSAAYFCASSTNAGGPYEQYFGPGTRLTVT.

The V call is TRBV30, the J call TRBJ1-3; the D gene is possibly TRBD1 (5 bases). Trimming pared 0 bases from V and 0 bases from J, leaving 15 bases between. The CDR3 runs 17 residues. From germline, CDR1 is GTSNPN and CDR2 SVGIG (reference sequence). CDR3: CAWSVAGQTRSGNTIYF. CDR3 nucleotide sequence: TGTGCCTGGAGTGTAGCAGGGCAGACACGCTCTGGAAACACCATATATTTT.

The chain uses TRBV5-6 and TRBJ1-2; 9 bases are a match to TRBD1. Per germline, CDR1 SGHDT and CDR2 YYEEEE. J was trimmed by 4 bases and V by 3 bases; bases with no gene match: 13. This CDR3 contains 17 residues. CDR3: CASSSGQGRTASYGYTF. The CDR3 DNA reads as TGTGCCAGCAGCTCGGGACAGGGACGGACCGCTAGCTATGGCTACACCTTC.

This chain uses TRBV11-3 with TRBJ2-2; D is possibly TRBD1 (6 bases). In germline, CDR1 is SGHNT, CDR2 YENEEA. The CDR3 is 18 residues long. Trimming took 5 bases from V and 3 from J, leaving 22 bases between them. In DNA form, the CDR3 reads TGTGCCAGCAGCCCATTTACCTTACAGGGAAAGGACACCGGGGAGCTGTTTTTT. This gives the protein CASSPFTLQGKDTGELFF.

The rearrangement uses TRBV5-1 and TRBJ1-2, with D possibly TRBD1 on 5 matching bases. The ends were cut back, 0 bases at V and 4 bases at J, with 13 bases in the middle. The CDR3 has 15 residues. Germline V gene sequence: CDR1 SGHRS, CDR2 YFSETQ. The CDR3 DNA reads TGCGCCAGCAGCTTGGCCACAGGAGACCCCTATGGCTACACCTTC. Translation gives CASSLATGDPYGYTF.

The chain links TRBV5-1 to TRBJ2-2; D not certain. The V and J ends lost 6 bases and 5 bases respectively, with 20 bases between them. This CDR3 spans 16 amino acids. In germline, CDR1 is SGHRS, CDR2 YFSETQ. In DNA, the CDR3 is TGCGCCAGCAATTACGGGTTTCAGAGTGGAACCGGGGAGCTGTTTTTT. This gives the protein CASNYGFQSGTGELFF. Combining the CDR3 with reference TRBV5-1 and TRBJ2-2 gives the whole variable domain KAGVTQTPRYLIKTRGQQVTLSCSPISGHRSVSWYQQTPGQGLQFLFEYFSETQRNKGNFPGRFSGRQFSNSRSEMNVSTLELGDSALYLCASNYGFQSGTGELFFGEGSRLTVL.

This clone was observed a handful of times. This rearrangement joins TRBV27 to TRBJ1-2; D uncertain. The CDR3 spans 14 residues. Trimming pared 5 bases from V and 2 bases from J, leaving 12 bases between. Germline values: CDR1 MNHEY, CDR2 SMNVEV (reference sequence). In nucleotides, the CDR3 is TGTGCCAGCAGTCCGGGTAAAGAAAACTATGGCTACACCTTC. Translating gives CASSPGKENYGYTF.

The J gene is TRBJ2-1, the V gene TRBV5-8, with 10 bases fitting TRBD1. This CDR3 comprises 18 residues. In germline, CDR1 is SGHTS, CDR2 YDEGEE. Germline trimming cut 0 bases from V and 5 bases from J; bases unmatched to any gene: 11. The CDR3 sequence: CASSLEVVMGTGDNEQFF. CDR3 nucleotide sequence: TGTGCCAGCAGCTTGGAGGTAGTGATGGGGACAGGGGACAATGAGCAGTTCTTC.

A note on this clone: Other DNA sequences of this sample code for an identical CDR3. CDR3 in DNA: TGTGCCAGTAGTATTCAGGGGCCCTATGGCTACACCTTC. Amino acids: CASSIQGPYGYTF. The V gene is TRBV19, the J gene TRBJ1-2; a weak D match, TRBD1 (6 bases). V lost 3 bases and J 4 bases, leaving 9 bases between the germline ends. Germline lookup yields CDR1 LNHDA and CDR2 SQIVND (reference sequence). The CDR3 consists of 13 residues.

The rearrangement uses TRBV2 and TRBJ1-2; TRBD1 agrees at 9 bases. Germline V gives CDR1 SNHLY, CDR2 FYNNEI. The CDR3 has 14 amino acids. Germline trimming cut 6 bases from V and 7 bases from J; bases unmatched to any gene: 9. The CDR3 DNA reads as TGTGCCAGCAGACCCCGACAGGGGGTAAGTGGCTACACCTTC. Amino acid sequence: CASRPRQGVSGYTF. Drawing the rest from reference TRBV2 and TRBJ1-2, the complete variable domain is EPEVTQTPSHQVTQMGQEVILRCVPISNHLYFYWYRQILGQKVEFLVSFYNNEISEKSEIFDDQFSVERPDGSNFTLKIRSTKLEDSAMYFCASRPRQGVSGYTFGSGTRLTVV.

This clone was seen a single time. J is TRBJ2-1 and V is TRBV29-1; a weak D match, TRBD1 (9 bases). Trimming pared 7 bases from V and 8 bases from J, leaving 21 bases between. This CDR3 has 14 amino acids. Germline-derived CDR1 and CDR2 are SQVTM and ANQGSEA. Here the CDR3 reads CSGRGGQGSDEQFF. The CDR3 bases are TGCAGCGGCCGGGGGGGACAGGGATCGGATGAGCAGTTCTTC.

The chain joins TRBV6-5 to TRBJ1-4; TRBD1 aligns across 8 bases. CDR3 length equals 15 residues. Trimming took 6 bases from V and 8 from J; bases not matched to a gene: 11. Germline loops: CDR1 MNHEY, CDR2 SVGAGI. The CDR3 DNA reads as TGTGCCAGCAGACGAGGACAGGGTGGAACCGAAAAACTGTTTTTT. Protein: CASRRGQGGTEKLFF.

The gene calls are TRBV5-1 and TRBJ1-1; 9 bases fit TRBD1. With 4 bases clipped from V and 1 base from J, the junction kept 2 bases outside the gene matches. CDR1 is SGHRS, CDR2 YFSETQ, per germline. The CDR3 has 14 residues. This chain's CDR3 is CASSTDRGNTEAFF. CDR3 coding DNA: TGCGCCAGCAGCACGGACAGGGGGAACACTGAAGCTTTCTTT.

This chain joins TRBV9 and TRBJ1-4; TRBD1 matches at 9 bases. Germline V gene sequence: CDR1 SGDLS, CDR2 YYNGEE. This CDR3 is built from 17 residues. V was pared by 3 bases and J by 6 bases, with 12 bases of the junction left unmatched. This CDR3 reads CASSAGTGIEAHEKLFF. The CDR3 DNA reads as TGTGCCAGCAGCGCCGGGACAGGGATAGAAGCACATGAAAAACTGTTTTTT.

The chain combines TRBV5-1 with TRBJ2-7, with D perhaps TRBD2 (6 bases). Germline V lookup: CDR1 SGHRS, CDR2 YFSETQ. The V and J ends lost 4 bases and 7 bases respectively, with 15 bases between them. This CDR3 has 13 amino acids. CDR3 loop: CASSRGTGQEQYF. The CDR3 coding sequence is TGCGCCAGCAGCCGGGGGACGGGGCAGGAGCAGTACTTC.

The rearrangement joins TRBV5-1 to TRBJ2-7, with D possibly being TRBD2 (6 bases). Trimming took 5 bases from V and 3 from J, leaving 27 bases between them. Germline loops: CDR1 SGHRS, CDR2 YFSETQ. This CDR3 has 18 residues. CDR3 bases: TGCGCCAGCAGAATGGAGGGACCAGCCCGACCGGGAGACTACGAGCAGTACTTC. This encodes CASRMEGPARPGDYEQYF.

The chain recombines TRBV19 with TRBJ1-2; a possible D gene is TRBD1 (5 bases). Trimming removed 3 bases at V and 0 bases at J, with 17 bases between. The CDR3 contains 17 residues. Germline assignment: CDR1 LNHDA and CDR2 SQIVND (reference sequence). CDR3 amino acids: CASSIARGADSNYGYTF. The DNA of the CDR3 is TGTGCCAGTAGTATTGCAAGGGGCGCCGATTCTAACTATGGCTACACCTTC.

The rearrangement uses TRBV5-4 and TRBJ2-3; D is possibly TRBD1 (5 bases). This CDR3 contains 16 residues. Germline CDR1 is SGHNT and CDR2 is YYREEE (reference sequence). V lost 0 bases and J 3 bases, leaving 14 bases between the germline ends. CDR3 DNA: TGTGCCAGCAGCTTGGGTCAGGGATCTCAGACAGATACGCAGTATTTT. It yields the protein CASSLGQGSQTDTQYF.

This chain connects TRBV4-1 to TRBJ2-7; 13 bases line up with TRBD2. Germline CDR1 is MGHRA and CDR2 is YSYEKL. J gave up 5 bases and V 3 bases, and 13 bases lay outside the gene matches. The CDR3 sequence is 18 residues long. The CDR3 spells CASSQPRGGTSGTHEQYF. The CDR3 region has the DNA TGCGCCAGCAGCCAGCCTAGGGGGGGGACTAGCGGGACCCACGAGCAGTACTTC.

This chain joins TRBV19 and TRBJ1-5; D gene ambiguous. The CDR3 extends over 15 amino acids. V lost 3 bases, J lost 4 bases, and 13 bases lay in between. CDR1 LNHDA and CDR2 SQIVND come from the germline V gene (reference sequence). CDR3 loop: CASSIGQAGNQPQHF. The CDR3 DNA is TGTGCCAGTAGTATTGGGCAGGCGGGAAATCAGCCCCAGCATTTT.

This clone was detected a few times. The genes are TRBV5-6 and TRBJ2-7; no reliable D call. The germline V gene encodes CDR1 SGHDT and CDR2 YYEEEE. The CDR3 has 13 residues. V gave up 2 bases and J gave up 5 bases, with 11 bases separating them. This chain's CDR3 is CASSLLAENEQYF. The DNA for the CDR3 is TGTGCCAGCAGCTTACTTGCGGAGAACGAGCAGTACTTC.

The V and J genes are TRBV6-2 or TRBV6-3 and TRBJ2-2; unclear D gene. V was pared by 1 base and J by 1 base, with 7 bases between. In germline, CDR1 is MNHEY, CDR2 SVGEGT. This CDR3 spans 15 amino acids. The CDR3 DNA sequence: TGTGCCAGCAGTTACTGGCAGCGGAACACCGGGGAGCTGTTTTTT. Protein sequence: CASSYWQRNTGELFF.

This chain uses TRBV10-2 with TRBJ2-3; TRBD2 matches 12 bases. CDR3 size: 19 residues. V trimming: 0 bases; J trimming: 1 base; junction bases outside the gene matches: 8. The V gene's germline CDR1 is WSHSY and CDR2 SAAADI. CDR3 in amino acids: CASSESILAGGTGTDTQYF. The CDR3, as DNA: TGCGCCAGCAGTGAGTCGATCCTAGCGGGGGGGACGGGCACAGATACGCAGTATTTT.

J is TRBJ1-3 and V is TRBV5-5; perhaps TRBD1 as D (5 bases). With 2 bases removed from V and 9 bases from J, the gap between germline ends came to 6 bases. The CDR3 is 11 residues long. Germline V gene lookup returns CDR1 SGHKS and CDR2 YYEKEE (reference sequence). CDR3 DNA sequence: TGTGCCAGCAGCTTAGACAGCACCATATATTTT. Encoded protein: CASSLDSTIYF.

The sample holds one count of this clone. The V call is TRBV7-2, the J call TRBJ1-2; tentatively, D is TRBD1 (5 bases). Trimming left V 8 bases short and J 2 bases short, with 15 bases between. The length of the CDR3 is 14 residues. Germline V CDR1 and CDR2: SGHTA, FQGNSA. DNA of the CDR3: TGTGCCAGCTCCGGACGACAGTTGAACTATGGCTACACCTTC. Residues: CASSGRQLNYGYTF.

The chain uses TRBV10-1 and TRBJ2-1; unclear D gene. Deletions cut 0 bases from V and 2 bases from J, with 8 bases between. The CDR3 contains 15 residues. CDR1 is WNHNN, CDR2 SYGVQD, per germline (reference sequence). The CDR3 DNA reads as TGCGCCAGCAGTGAGTCGTGGCAGACCTACAATGAGCAGTTCTTC. It encodes CASSESWQTYNEQFF.

The chain employs TRBV2 and TRBJ1-5; 9 bases fit TRBD1. Germline assignment: CDR1 SNHLY and CDR2 FYNNEI. The CDR3 length is 13 residues. V shed 8 bases, J shed 4 bases, and the junction held 3 bases outside the gene matches. CDR3: CASGGTGNQPQHF. The CDR3 nucleotides are TGTGCCAGCGGTGGGACAGGGAATCAGCCCCAGCATTTT.

V gene TRBV19 combines with J gene TRBJ1-5, with 7 bases identical to TRBD1. From germline, CDR1 is LNHDA and CDR2 SQIVND (reference sequence). This CDR3 has 17 residues. With V trimmed by 9 bases and J by 0 bases, 14 bases remained unmatched. The CDR3 nucleotides are TGTGCCAGGAGGATCGGCACAGGGGTTTATAGCAATCAGCCCCAGCATTTT. The encoded protein is CARRIGTGVYSNQPQHF.

The V call is TRBV10-3, the J call TRBJ1-3; no clear D gene. There are 12 residues in the CDR3. CDR1 ENHRY and CDR2 SYGVKD come from the germline V gene. Trimming shortened V by 10 bases and J by 0 bases, and 7 bases separated the two germline ends. This chain's CDR3 is CATLLSGNTIYF. The CDR3 DNA sequence: TGTGCCACTCTCCTCTCTGGAAACACCATATATTTT.